Each of the 24 T cell receptor beta chains below was sequenced from the same sample in a study of beta chain features in type 1 diabetes. These TCRs are of unknown antigen specificity. Notes on the study in general: People with Type 1 diabetes carried modestly yet significantly shorter TCRB CDR3s in all four CD4+ subsets.

Expressed TCRB transcripts were sequenced because the isolated RNA had all been reverse transcribed beforehand. Profiled with immunoSEQ multiplex PCR; TCRdb holds only in-frame clones, not every one. The data show about 120,000 clones, 16% seen once. The sample consisted of central memory CD4+ T cells from blood. The receptors here all came from a man aged 30 to 39 with type 1 diabetes.

The CDR3 sequence is CASSLDGPNPRHGYTF. DNA for the CDR3: TGTGCCAGCAGCTTAGATGGTCCGAACCCCCGTCATGGCTACACCTTC. The V and J genes are TRBV7-9 and TRBJ1-2; no clear D. V dropped 1 base and J dropped 6 bases, with 18 bases sitting between them. CDR1 and CDR2 from the germline V gene are SEHNR and FQNEAQ (reference sequence). The CDR3 is 16 amino acids.

The genes are TRBV18 and TRBJ2-1, with D possibly being TRBD2 (5 bases). This CDR3 is built from 16 residues. CDR1 KGHSH and CDR2 LQKENI come from the germline V gene. Deletions cut 3 bases from V and 4 bases from J, with 16 bases between. The CDR3 nucleotides are TGTGCCAGCTCACCCCCCCCGGGAACGAGGTACAATGAGCAGTTCTTC. Translation: CASSPPPGTRYNEQFF.

Here the CDR3 reads CASSVASDRRTDTQYF. CDR3 DNA: TGTGCCAGCAGCGTAGCTTCGGACAGGAGAACAGATACGCAGTATTTT. The chain couples TRBV9 to TRBJ2-3, with 7 positions matching TRBD1. J gave up 3 bases and V 0 bases, and 7 bases lay outside the gene matches. The CDR3 loop spans 16 amino acids. Germline V lookup: CDR1 SGDLS, CDR2 YYNGEE. Combining the CDR3 with reference TRBV9 and TRBJ2-3 gives the whole variable domain DSGVTQTPKHLITATGQRVTLRCSPRSGDLSVYWYQQSLDQGLQFLIQYYNGEERAKGNILERFSAQQFPDLHSELNLSSLELGDSALYFCASSVASDRRTDTQYFGPGTRLTVL.

The rearrangement uses TRBV27 and TRBJ2-5; D gene uncertain. This CDR3 comprises 13 residues. Germline lookup yields CDR1 MNHEY and CDR2 SMNVEV (reference sequence). The ends were cut back, 2 bases at V and 1 base at J, with 5 bases in the middle. CDR3 nucleotide sequence: TGTGCCAGCAGTTTAATAGGCCAAGAGACCCAGTACTTC. Protein: CASSLIGQETQYF.

This clone was detected ten times or more. The genes are TRBV7-3 and TRBJ2-7, with D unresolved. Germline CDR1 is SGHTA and CDR2 is FQGTGA. The CDR3 loop spans 15 amino acids. The V gene lost 1 base and the J gene lost 3 bases, with 13 bases spanning the gap. This CDR3 reads CASSLSQLGIYEQYF. The DNA of the CDR3 is TGTGCCAGCAGCTTAAGTCAATTGGGGATCTACGAGCAGTACTTC.

This clone was recorded at least ten times. V is TRBV29-1 and J is TRBJ2-5, with D possibly called TRBD1 or TRBD2 (5 bases each). CDR1 is SQVTM, CDR2 ANQGSEA, per germline. Trimming pared 7 bases from V and 5 bases from J, leaving 20 bases between. CDR3 length: 14 amino acids. CDR3 residues: CSARGGVRPETQYF. CDR3 bases: TGCAGCGCCCGGGGCGGAGTGAGGCCGGAGACCCAGTACTTC. Based on the CDR3 plus reference TRBV29-1 and TRBJ2-5, the full variable domain is SAVISQKPSRDICQRGTSLTIQCQVDSQVTMMFWYRQQPGQSLTLIATANQGSEATYESGFVIDKFPISRPNLTFSTLTVSNMSPEDSSIYLCSARGGVRPETQYFGPGTRLLVL.

This clone was recorded a few times. The rearrangement uses TRBV11-2 and TRBJ2-3, with unresolved D. The CDR3 covers 13 residues. V shed 5 bases and J shed 0 bases, with 6 bases lying between them. The germline V gene has CDR1 SGHAT and CDR2 FQNNGV. CDR3 sequence (DNA): TGTGCCAGCAGCATCCCTAGCACAGATACGCAGTATTTT. Amino acids: CASSIPSTDTQYF.

The V gene is TRBV28, the J gene TRBJ1-6, with a weak D call TRBD1 (5 bases). This CDR3 has 15 residues. The V and J ends lost 1 base and 6 bases respectively, with 10 bases between them. Germline V CDR1 and CDR2: MDHEN, SYDVKM. The CDR3: CASSLSRDRNSPLHF. The CDR3 DNA reads as TGTGCCAGCAGTTTATCACGGGACCGTAATTCACCCCTCCACTTT.

The rearrangement uses TRBV10-3 and TRBJ2-3, with D possibly called TRBD1 or TRBD2 (6 bases each). The V gene lost 7 bases and the J gene lost 5 bases, with 10 bases spanning the gap. CDR3 size: 12 residues. CDR1 is ENHRY and CDR2 is SYGVKD in the germline V gene. CDR3 in DNA: TGTGCCATCAACGAGGGGGGAGATACGCAGTATTTT. As protein: CAINEGGDTQYF.

The gene calls are TRBV25-1 and TRBJ2-3, with TRBD2 as a possible D gene (5 bases). V dropped 6 bases and J dropped 2 bases, with 15 bases sitting between them. The CDR3 consists of 15 residues. The V gene's germline CDR1 is MGHDK and CDR2 SYGVNS. The DNA for the CDR3 is TGTGCCAGCAGGGAGACGGGATTCTACACAGATACGCAGTATTTT. Translation: CASRETGFYTDTQYF. The full variable domain, its missing parts supplied by reference TRBV25-1 and TRBJ2-3, is EADIYQTPRYLVIGTGKKITLECSQTMGHDKMYWYQQDPGMELHLIHYSYGVNSTEKGDLSSESTVSRIRTEHFPLTLESARPSHTSQYLCASRETGFYTDTQYFGPGTRLTVL.

This clone has more than one count but fewer than ten. CDR3 nucleotides: TGCGCCAGCAGCCCGGACACAAACAATGAGCAGTTCTTC. It is translated as CASSPDTNNEQFF. The chain combines TRBV4-3 with TRBJ2-1; a weak D match, TRBD1 (5 bases). V gave up 4 bases and J gave up 5 bases, with 9 bases separating them. The CDR3 covers 13 residues. Germline loops: CDR1 LGHNA, CDR2 YSLEER.

This clone appeared many times. The J gene is TRBJ2-7, the V gene TRBV29-1, with 9 bases fitting TRBD1. Germline V CDR1 and CDR2: SQVTM, ANQGSEA. This CDR3 comprises 14 residues. Trimming removed 6 bases from V and 4 bases from J; junction bases left unmatched: 10. The DNA of the CDR3 is TGCAGCGTCAATGACAGGGGGAATGGGTACGAGCAGTACTTC. Translating gives CSVNDRGNGYEQYF.

This chain uses TRBV7-9 with TRBJ2-5; D perhaps matches TRBD2 (6 bases). CDR1 is SEHNR, CDR2 FQNEAQ, per germline (reference sequence). V was shortened by 5 bases and J by 4 bases, with 11 bases between the two germline ends. This CDR3 is built from 13 residues. This chain's CDR3 is CASSNSGGETQYF. The CDR3 nucleotides read TGTGCCAGCAGCAATAGCGGCGGAGAGACCCAGTACTTC. Full variable domain (rest looked up from reference TRBV7-9 and TRBJ2-5): DTGVSQNPRHKITKRGQNVTFRCDPISEHNRLYWYRQTLGQGPEFLTYFQNEAQLEKSRLLSDRFSAERPKGSFSTLEIQRTEQGDSAMYLCASSNSGGETQYFGPGTRLLVL.

Regarding this clone: The junction differs from germline at one of its ends, possibly a read error. The V call is TRBV7-2, the J call TRBJ2-5; 11 positions agree with TRBD1. The CDR3 loop spans 15 amino acids. Germline V lookup: CDR1 SGHTA, CDR2 FQGNSA. CDR3 in amino acids: CARSLDRGRGETQYF. CDR3 sequence (DNA): TGTGCCCGCAGCTTGGACAGGGGGCGCGGGGAGACCCAGTACTTC. Supplemented by reference TRBV7-2 and TRBJ2-5, the full variable domain reads GAGVSQSPSNKVTEKGKDVELRCDPISGHTALYWYRQSLGQGLEFLIYFQGNSAPDKSGLPSDRFSAERTGGSVSTLTIQRTQQEDSAVYLCARSLDRGRGETQYFGPGTRLLVL.

Here the CDR3 DNA reads TGTGCCAGCAGCCCCGGGACCCAAGAGACCCAGTACTTC. Its protein is CASSPGTQETQYF. V usage is TRBV28 and J usage is TRBJ2-5; either TRBD1 or TRBD2 may fit D (5 bases each). V was clipped by 6 bases and J by 1 base, with 9 bases between them. The germline gives CDR1 MDHEN, CDR2 SYDVKM. The CDR3 has 13 amino acids. Together with reference TRBV28 and TRBJ2-5, the CDR3 gives the full variable domain: DVKVTQSSRYLVKRTGEKVFLECVQDMDHENMFWYRQDPGLGLRLIYFSYDVKMKEKGDIPEGYSVSREKKERFSLILESASTNQTSMYLCASSPGTQETQYFGPGTRLLVL.

The genes are TRBV7-2 and TRBJ2-7; a possible D gene is TRBD2 (6 bases). CDR1 and CDR2 from the germline V gene are SGHTA and FQGNSA. The ends were cut back, 1 base at V and 3 bases at J, with 10 bases in the middle. This CDR3 spans 14 amino acids. The CDR3 bases are TGTGCCAGCAGCTTAGTCCCAGCGGGCTACGAGCAGTACTTC. Encoded protein: CASSLVPAGYEQYF.

The genes are TRBV10-3 and TRBJ2-7; possibly TRBD2 for D (7 bases). The CDR3 spans 14 residues. Germline V gene data show CDR1 as ENHRY and CDR2 as SYGVKD. The V and J ends lost 7 bases and 2 bases respectively, with 15 bases between them. The DNA of the CDR3 is TGTGCCATCAACCAGGGGAGGGGGGCCTACGAGCAGTACTTC. Translation gives CAINQGRGAYEQYF.

Ten or more counts support this clone. The chain is built from TRBV5-1 and TRBJ2-3, with 8 nucleotides matching TRBD1. The CDR3 has 14 residues. V shed 2 bases and J 7 bases; nucleotides not matched to a gene: 6. The germline V gene has CDR1 SGHRS and CDR2 YFSETQ. CDR3 nucleotide sequence: TGCGCCAGCAGCTTCTCTCGGGACAGGAATACGCAGTATTTT. Its translation: CASSFSRDRNTQYF.

This clone came up many times. Here the CDR3 reads CASSLFQFGDTQYF. DNA of the CDR3: TGCGCCAGCAGCTTGTTTCAGTTCGGGGATACGCAGTATTTT. The J gene is TRBJ2-3, the V gene TRBV5-1, with D uncertain. Trimming shortened V by 1 base and J by 6 bases, and 12 bases separated the two germline ends. Germline loops: CDR1 SGHRS, CDR2 YFSETQ. The CDR3 has 14 residues.

V gene TRBV6-5 combines with J gene TRBJ2-1, with D unclear. In germline, CDR1 is MNHEY, CDR2 SVGAGI. V was pared by 6 bases and J by 8 bases, with 5 bases between. The CDR3 sequence is 10 residues long. CDR3 DNA: TGTGCCAGCAGCCGCGATGAGCAGTTCTTC. Translated: CASSRDEQFF.

There are a few counts of this clone. The chain joins TRBV7-6 to TRBJ2-7; 10 positions match TRBD1. Unmatched junction bases numbered 6, after V lost 1 base and J lost 3 bases. Germline CDR1 and CDR2: SGHVS and FNYEAQ. This CDR3 has 16 amino acids. The DNA for the CDR3 is TGTGCCAGCAGCTTAGGGGACAGGGGAACCGTCTACGAGCAGTACTTC. It codes for CASSLGDRGTVYEQYF.

For this clone: A much larger clone sits a single nucleotide away, making a read error possible. Other DNA sequences from this sample encode an identical CDR3 as well. V gene TRBV10-3 combines with J gene TRBJ1-1; a weak D match, TRBD1 (6 bases). Trimming left V 7 bases short and J 2 bases short, with 11 bases between. From germline, CDR1 is ENHRY and CDR2 SYGVKD. This CDR3 is built from 13 residues. The CDR3 nucleotides read TGTGCCATCACACGGGGGCTTAACACTGAAGCTTTCTTT. This gives the protein CAITRGLNTEAFF.

This clone was seen only a few times. The rearrangement joins TRBV11-2 to TRBJ2-3, with TRBD1 matching over 7 bases. The V gene end was trimmed by 7 bases and the J gene end by 4 bases; junction bases not matched to a gene: 8. There are 14 residues in the CDR3. Looked up from germline, CDR1 is SGHAT and CDR2 is FQNNGV. The CDR3 nucleotides read TGTGCCAGCACCAGAGACAGGGCCTCAGATACGCAGTATTTT. Translating gives CASTRDRASDTQYF.

V and J are TRBV14 and TRBJ1-2; D is uncertain. CDR3 length: 14 residues. Trimming removed 0 bases at V and 8 bases at J, with 13 bases between. Germline assignment: CDR1 SGHDN and CDR2 FVKESK. This CDR3 is CASSQDYSRRGYTF. The DNA for the CDR3 is TGTGCCAGCAGCCAAGACTATTCAAGGAGAGGCTACACCTTC.